What follows is one T cell receptor (beta chain) and its context. The antigen is not known. An even split of each subset's genomic DNA across several immunoSEQ plates was performed. Here immunoSEQ multiplex PCR was the method, and the copy in TCRdb shows in-frame clones only, minus some. The sample consists of 2,100,000 or so clones, approximately 96% of them appearing once. This entry is derived from a study of shared clonotypes between healthy human individuals. Germline V gene lookup returns CDR1 LGHNA and CDR2 YSLEER. The ends were cut back, 0 bases at V and 3 bases at J, with 20 bases in the middle. This CDR3 comprises 18 residues. Study-level results: Estimated richness values were generally larger in naive subsets than in memory subsets.

This chain connects TRBV4-3 to TRBJ1-1; D perhaps matches TRBD1 (5 bases). This sequence originates from a young man in good health. Sequencing used naive CD4+ T cells sorted from blood. Indicated subset: CD45RA+ positively selected. CDR3 coding DNA: TGCGCCAGCAGCCAAGAATCCTATGGTGCCAGGGTGGACACTGAAGCTTTCTTT. Its translation is CASSQESYGARVDTEAFF.